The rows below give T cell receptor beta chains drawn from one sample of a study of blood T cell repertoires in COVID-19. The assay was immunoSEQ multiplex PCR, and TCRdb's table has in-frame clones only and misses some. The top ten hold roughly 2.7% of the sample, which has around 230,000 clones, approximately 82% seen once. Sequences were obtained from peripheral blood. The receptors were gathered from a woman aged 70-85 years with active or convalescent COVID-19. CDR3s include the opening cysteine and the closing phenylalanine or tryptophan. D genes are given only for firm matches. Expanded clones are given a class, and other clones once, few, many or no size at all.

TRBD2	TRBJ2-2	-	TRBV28	TGTGCCAGCACTGGGGCGGCTAGCGGTAACACCGGGGAGCTGTTTTTT	CASTGAASGNTGELFF
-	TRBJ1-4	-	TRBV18	TGTGCCAGCTCACCAAGTGGGGCGGAAAAACTGTTTTTT	CASSPSGAEKLFF
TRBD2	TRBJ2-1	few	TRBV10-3	TGTGCCACGTCGGGACTAGCGGGTTCGTCCTACAGTGATGAGCAGTTCTTC	CATSGLAGSSYSDEQFF
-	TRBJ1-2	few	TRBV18	TGTGCCAGCTCACCAGATCAGGGCTATGGCTACACCTTC	CASSPDQGYGYTF
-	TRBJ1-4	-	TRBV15	TGTGCCACCAGCAGAGCGTCGGTGTCTAATGAAAAACTGTTTTTT	CATSRASVSNEKLFF
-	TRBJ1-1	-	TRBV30	TGTGCCTGGAGTGTACAGGAGAACACTGAAGCTTTCTTT	CAWSVQENTEAFF
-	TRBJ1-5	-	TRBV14	TGTGCCAGCAGCCAGGTGACAACGGATCAGCCCCAGCATTTT	CASSQVTTDQPQHF
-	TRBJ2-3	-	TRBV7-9	TGTGCCAGCAGCCCTTGGGTAGGGGCGGTATTTTCCACAGATACGCAGTATTTT	CASSPWVGAVFSTDTQYF
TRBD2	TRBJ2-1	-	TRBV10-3	TGTGCCATCAGTGGCCGGGGGGGCAGGGATGAGCAGTTCTTC	CAISGRGGRDEQFF
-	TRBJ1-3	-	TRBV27	TGTGCCAGCAGTTTAGGAGGGGACGGAAACACCATATATTTT	CASSLGGDGNTIYF
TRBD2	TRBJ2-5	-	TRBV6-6	TGTGCCAGCAGTCCTCACCCTATAGCGGGGGGTTTACTAGAGACCCAGTACTTC	CASSPHPIAGGLLETQYF
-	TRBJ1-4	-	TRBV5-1	TGCGCCAGCAGCTTGGACGGTGAAAAACTGTTTTTT	CASSLDGEKLFF
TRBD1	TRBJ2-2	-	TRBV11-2	TGTGCCAGCAGCTTACTGGGACAGGGCTTCATCACCGGGGAGCTGTTTTTT	CASSLLGQGFITGELFF
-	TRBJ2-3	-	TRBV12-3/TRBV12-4	TGTGCCAGCAGTAAAGCGGATACGCAGTATTTT	CASSKADTQYF
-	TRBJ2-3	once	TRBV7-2	TGTGCCAGCAGCTTGAGGATGCGAACAGATACGCAGTATTTT	CASSLRMRTDTQYF
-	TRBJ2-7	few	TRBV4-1	TGCGCCAGCAGCCCGGGACAGGGGCCCGCGGGAGGGTACGAGCAGTACTTC	CASSPGQGPAGGYEQYF
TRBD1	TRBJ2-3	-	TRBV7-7	TGTGCCAGCAGCAGAACAGGGGTTCCCGGAGATACGCAGTATTTT	CASSRTGVPGDTQYF
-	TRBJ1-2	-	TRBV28	TGTCAAAGCGGGGGCCTACCTAACTATGGCTACACCTTC	CQSGGLPNYGYTF
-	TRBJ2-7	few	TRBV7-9	TGTGCCAGCAGCCCAAACTACGAGCAGTACTTC	CASSPNYEQYF
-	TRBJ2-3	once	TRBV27	TGTGCCAGCAGTACCGGGACTTGGGAGGCAGATACGCAGTATTTT	CASSTGTWEADTQYF